These 27 T cell receptor beta chains share one sample of origin, sequenced in a study of T cells after yellow fever vaccination. TCRdb re-called the 5' RACE reads with MiXCR, one entry per CDR3 protein. Here the sample spans about 260,000 distinct CDR3 sequences, 5.2% being singletons. The sample consisted of CD4+ T cells sorted from PBMCs, taken on the day of the yellow fever booster vaccination. Receptors originate from a man younger than 30 who received the YFV17D yellow fever vaccine.

The chain joins TRBV19 to TRBJ2-3; no clear D. Germline lookup yields CDR1 LNHDA and CDR2 SQIVND (reference sequence). The V and J ends lost 4 bases and 6 bases respectively, with 14 bases between them. The CDR3 contains 14 residues. The CDR3 is CASSTVAGVDTQYF. The DNA for the CDR3 is TGTGCCAGTAGTACGGTGGCAGGAGTGGATACGCAGTATTTT.

This clonotype has more than one count but fewer than ten. The chain couples TRBV5-1 to TRBJ1-2, with D perhaps TRBD1 (6 bases). CDR3 length: 14 amino acids. Deletions cut 0 bases from V and 4 bases from J, with 10 bases between. The V gene's germline CDR1 is SGHRS and CDR2 YFSETQ. CDR3 nucleotides: TGCGCCAGCAGCTTGGACTCGGACAGCTATGGCTACACCTTC. Residues: CASSLDSDSYGYTF. The full variable domain, its missing parts supplied by reference TRBV5-1 and TRBJ1-2, is KAGVTQTPRYLIKTRGQQVTLSCSPISGHRSVSWYQQTPGQGLQFLFEYFSETQRNKGNFPGRFSGRQFSNSRSEMNVSTLELGDSALYLCASSLDSDSYGYTFGSGTRLTVV.

The table lists this clonotype with many counts. V and J are TRBV7-9 and TRBJ2-5, with 7 bases matching TRBD1. The J segment lost 2 bases and the V segment lost 2 bases, leaving 2 bases of the junction unmatched. This CDR3 comprises 14 residues. In germline, CDR1 is SEHNR, CDR2 FQNEAQ (reference sequence). This CDR3 is CASSLQGVQETQYF. The CDR3 DNA reads as TGTGCCAGCAGCTTACAGGGGGTTCAAGAGACCCAGTACTTC.

J is TRBJ2-7 and V is TRBV27; a possible D gene is TRBD2 (6 bases). This CDR3 comprises 13 residues. V lost 5 bases and J 7 bases, leaving 15 bases between the germline ends. CDR1 is MNHEY, CDR2 SMNVEV, per germline (reference sequence). The CDR3 region is CASSRRRGEEQYV. Written as DNA, the CDR3 is TGTGCCAGCAGTAGGAGGCGCGGGGAAGAGCAGTACGTC.

This clonotype was observed at least ten times. The chain employs TRBV12-3 or TRBV12-4 and TRBJ2-5; D ambiguous. The CDR3 spans 12 residues. V was pared by 3 bases and J by 3 bases, with 5 bases between. CDR3 in DNA: TGTGCCAGCAGTTTGCAGAAAGAGACCCAGTACTTC. It is translated as CASSLQKETQYF.

The sample holds a few counts of this clonotype. This sequence joins TRBV6-2 or TRBV6-3 and TRBJ2-2; 11 bases are shared with TRBD2. There are 15 residues in the CDR3. Trimming removed 6 bases from V and 7 bases from J; junction bases left unmatched: 7. Germline loops: CDR1 MNHEY, CDR2 SVGEGT. The DNA for the CDR3 is TGTGCCAGCAGAATTAGCGGGGGGGCCGTCGGGGAGCTGTTTTTT. It encodes CASRISGGAVGELFF.

The rearrangement uses TRBV6-4 and TRBJ2-1; a possible D gene is TRBD2 (6 bases). CDR3 length: 13 amino acids. V was shortened by 6 bases and J by 8 bases, with 14 bases between the two germline ends. The germline V gene has CDR1 MRHNA and CDR2 SNTAGT. The chain's CDR3 is CASSRWAGYEQFF. The CDR3 DNA reads TGTGCCAGCAGCCGCTGGGCGGGGTATGAGCAGTTCTTC.

This clonotype was counted only a few times. This chain connects TRBV5-1 to TRBJ2-4; D possibly corresponds to TRBD1 (6 bases). V lost 4 bases and J lost 6, with 29 bases in between. This CDR3 has 19 amino acids. The germline V gene encodes CDR1 SGHRS and CDR2 YFSETQ. CDR3 nucleotide sequence: TGCGCCAGCAGCCGGGCAGGGGCAGGACTTTCCCCCCGCGGAAACATTCAGTACTTC. Its translation is CASSRAGAGLSPRGNIQYF. The full variable domain, in which reference TRBV5-1 and TRBJ2-4 provide the parts outside the CDR3, is KAGVTQTPRYLIKTRGQQVTLSCSPISGHRSVSWYQQTPGQGLQFLFEYFSETQRNKGNFPGRFSGRQFSNSRSEMNVSTLELGDSALYLCASSRAGAGLSPRGNIQYFGAGTRLSVL.

This clonotype was detected once. The V and J genes are TRBV12-3 or TRBV12-4 and TRBJ2-1; 13 positions agree with TRBD2. The CDR3 is 13 amino acids. The V and J ends lost 10 bases and 9 bases, in that order; junction bases with no gene match: 6. The CDR3 DNA reads TGTGCCACCAGACTAGCGGGGGGTTGTGAGCAGTTCTTC. Amino acid sequence: CATRLAGGCEQFF.

The rearrangement uses TRBV5-1 and TRBJ2-3; 9 bases are shared with TRBD2. V lost 6 bases to trimming and J lost 5 bases; unmatched junction nucleotides: 13. Germline lookup yields CDR1 SGHRS and CDR2 YFSETQ. The CDR3 length is 16 residues. CDR3: CASTSTIAGAQDTQYF. As DNA, the CDR3 is TGCGCCAGCACTTCTACAATAGCGGGGGCCCAAGATACGCAGTATTTT. The full variable domain, completed using reference TRBV5-1 and TRBJ2-3, is KAGVTQTPRYLIKTRGQQVTLSCSPISGHRSVSWYQQTPGQGLQFLFEYFSETQRNKGNFPGRFSGRQFSNSRSEMNVSTLELGDSALYLCASTSTIAGAQDTQYFGPGTRLTVL.

This chain connects TRBV30 to TRBJ1-2; no definite D call. The CDR3 sequence is 12 residues long. The ends were cut back, 2 bases at V and 5 bases at J, with 9 bases in the middle. CDR1 and CDR2 (germline): GTSNPN, SVGIG (reference sequence). The CDR3 region is CAWSRSGYGYTF. CDR3 nucleotides: TGTGCCTGGAGTCGTTCGGGGTATGGCTACACCTTC.

The V call is TRBV2, the J call TRBJ2-2; unclear D gene. There are 18 residues in the CDR3. CDR1 and CDR2 from the germline V gene are SNHLY and FYNNEI. V shed 2 bases and J shed 4 bases, with 20 bases lying between them. CDR3 sequence reads: CASSERPWNDFPTGELFF. The CDR3 coding sequence is TGTGCCAGCAGTGAAAGGCCATGGAATGACTTCCCCACCGGGGAGCTGTTTTTT.

The gene calls are TRBV6-2 or TRBV6-3 and TRBJ1-1; D remains unclear. This CDR3 has 13 amino acids. The germline V and J ends were trimmed by 2 bases and 2 bases, with 6 bases remaining between them. CDR1 is MNHEY and CDR2 is SVGEGT in the germline V gene. DNA for the CDR3: TGTGCCAGCAGTTACAGGTATAACACTGAAGCTTTCTTT. Protein: CASSYRYNTEAFF.

This clonotype was counted many times. This chain links TRBV3-1 with TRBJ2-5; 7 nucleotides agree with TRBD2. J lost 5 bases, V lost 3 bases, and 3 bases had no gene match. The CDR3 consists of 13 residues. Germline CDR1 and CDR2: LGHDT and YNNKEL (reference sequence). CDR3: CASSQRGSETQYF. CDR3 coding DNA: TGTGCCAGCAGCCAGCGGGGGAGCGAGACCCAGTACTTC.

This clonotype came up a few times. This rearrangement joins TRBV10-3 to TRBJ2-7; 7 nucleotides line up with TRBD1. CDR1 and CDR2 (germline): ENHRY, SYGVKD. V lost 4 bases, J lost 6 bases, and 0 bases stayed unmatched. There are 11 residues in the CDR3. DNA of the CDR3: TGTGCCATCAGTGGACAGGGCGAGCAGTACTTC. It encodes CAISGQGEQYF.

This clonotype was detected ten times or more. J is TRBJ2-5 and V is TRBV20-1, with a possible D match to TRBD1 (6 bases). The CDR3 runs 13 residues. Germline assignment: CDR1 DFQATT and CDR2 SNEGSKA (reference sequence). V was cut by 4 bases and J by 3 bases, with 12 bases left in between. The CDR3 reads CSATIRTEETQYF. The DNA for the CDR3 is TGCAGTGCTACGATCCGGACAGAAGAGACCCAGTACTTC.

This sequence joins TRBV12-3 or TRBV12-4 and TRBJ1-4; no clear D. The CDR3 extends over 16 amino acids. The ends were cut back, 4 bases at V and 0 bases at J, with 12 bases in the middle. DNA of the CDR3: TGTGCCAGCAGTTCTTATGACGTTGCAACTAATGAAAAACTGTTTTTT. This encodes CASSSYDVATNEKLFF.

The table lists this clonotype with many counts. The chain links TRBV4-1 to TRBJ2-5; 10 positions agree with TRBD2. With 0 bases clipped from V and 4 bases from J, the junction kept 5 bases outside the gene matches. Looked up from germline, CDR1 is MGHRA and CDR2 is YSYEKL. This CDR3 is 16 amino acids long. In DNA form, the CDR3 reads TGCGCCAGCAGCCAAGAGCAAGTAGCGGGGGGAGAGACCCAGTACTTC. Its translation is CASSQEQVAGGETQYF.

The rearrangement uses TRBV12-3 or TRBV12-4 and TRBJ1-3, with D possibly TRBD1 on 6 matching bases. The ends were cut back, 7 bases at V and 0 bases at J, with 16 bases in the middle. The length of the CDR3 is 16 residues. CDR3 sequence: CASNKGDTISGNTIYF. CDR3 nucleotides: TGTGCCAGCAACAAGGGGGACACGATCTCTGGAAACACCATATATTTT.

The chain uses TRBV7-2 and TRBJ2-3; 8 bases are a match to TRBD2. The ends lost 2 bases at V and 4 bases at J; junction bases unmatched: 8. Germline V gene lookup returns CDR1 SGHTA and CDR2 FQGNSA. This CDR3 has 16 residues. CDR3 protein: CASSLYTGGLADTQYF. The CDR3 coding sequence is TGTGCCAGCAGCTTATACACGGGGGGGCTGGCAGATACGCAGTATTTT.

The rearrangement links TRBV12-3 or TRBV12-4 to TRBJ2-1, with 9 bases lining up with TRBD1. This CDR3 contains 14 residues. V dropped 5 bases and J dropped 1; count of bases not matched to a gene: 0. The CDR3: CASSGTGSYNEQFF. The CDR3 nucleotides are TGTGCCAGCAGTGGGACAGGGTCCTACAATGAGCAGTTCTTC.

This clonotype was detected many times. The rearrangement uses TRBV2 and TRBJ2-1; D is perhaps TRBD2 (5 bases). Per the germline V gene, CDR1 is SNHLY and CDR2 is FYNNEI. The CDR3 has 15 amino acids. The V end was cut by 1 base, the J end by 6 bases, with 13 bases between. CDR3 DNA: TGTGCCAGCAGTGAAGACGGGATGGGCTTCAATGAGCAGTTCTTC. The encoded protein is CASSEDGMGFNEQFF.

The rearrangement joins TRBV25-1 to TRBJ2-2; D possibly matches TRBD1 or TRBD2 (5 bases each). Germline CDR1 is MGHDK and CDR2 is SYGVNS. V was pared by 3 bases and J by 7 bases, with 12 bases between. The CDR3 sequence is 14 residues long. The CDR3 here is CASSDAGTGGELFF. In DNA, the CDR3 is TGTGCCAGCAGTGACGCAGGGACGGGCGGGGAGCTGTTTTTT.

This clonotype was recorded many times. The rearrangement joins TRBV12-3 or TRBV12-4 to TRBJ1-4; 7 positions match TRBD1. J lost 4 bases, V lost 6 bases, and 8 bases had no gene match. The length of the CDR3 is 15 residues. The CDR3: CASRINQGVNEKLFF. In nucleotides, the CDR3 is TGTGCCAGCAGAATAAATCAGGGGGTTAATGAAAAACTGTTTTTT.

This clonotype occurred many times. This sequence joins TRBV4-3 and TRBJ1-1, with D perhaps TRBD1 (6 bases). Trimming took 4 bases from V and 4 from J, leaving 13 bases between them. Germline loops: CDR1 LGHNA, CDR2 YSLEER. The CDR3 has 14 amino acids. CDR3 residues: CASSLDRTGTEAFF. The DNA for the CDR3 is TGCGCCAGCAGCCTAGACAGGACCGGCACTGAAGCTTTCTTT.

The rearrangement links TRBV7-8 to TRBJ1-4; unclear D gene. CDR3 length: 16 amino acids. Germline CDR1 and CDR2: SGHVS and FQNEAQ. Trimming removed 1 base at V and 3 bases at J, with 12 bases between. The CDR3 DNA follows: TGTGCCAGCAGCTTAGGAATGAGTAGCGCTAATGAAAAACTGTTTTTT. This encodes CASSLGMSSANEKLFF.

This clonotype was counted between two and nine times. J is TRBJ1-5 and V is TRBV12-3 or TRBV12-4; 10 bases map to TRBD1. After removal of 6 bases from V and 2 bases from J, the junction contained 4 bases not matched to a gene. This CDR3 contains 15 residues. The CDR3 loop is CASRGQGMGNQPQHF. Here the CDR3 DNA reads TGTGCCAGCAGGGGACAGGGGATGGGCAATCAGCCCCAGCATTTT.